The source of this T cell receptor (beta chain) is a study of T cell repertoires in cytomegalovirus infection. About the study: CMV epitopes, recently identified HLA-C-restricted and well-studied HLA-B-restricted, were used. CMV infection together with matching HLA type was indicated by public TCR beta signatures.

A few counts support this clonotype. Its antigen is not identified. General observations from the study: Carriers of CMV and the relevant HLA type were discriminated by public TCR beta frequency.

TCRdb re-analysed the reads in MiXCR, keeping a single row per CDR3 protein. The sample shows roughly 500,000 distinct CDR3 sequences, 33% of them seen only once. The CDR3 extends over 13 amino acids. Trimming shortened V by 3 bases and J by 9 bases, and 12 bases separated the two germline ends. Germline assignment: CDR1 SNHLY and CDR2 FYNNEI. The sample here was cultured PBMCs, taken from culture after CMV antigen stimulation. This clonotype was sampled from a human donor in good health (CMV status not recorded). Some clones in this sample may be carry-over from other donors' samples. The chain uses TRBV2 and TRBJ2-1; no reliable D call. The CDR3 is CASSERSWGEQFF. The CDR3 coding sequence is TGTGCCAGCAGTGAGCGGAGCTGGGGTGAGCAGTTCTTC.